This T cell receptor beta chain was profiled in a study of blood T cell repertoires in COVID-19. The CDR3 totals 15 residues. Trimming took 3 bases from V and 2 from J; bases not matched to a gene: 5. The germline CDR1 and CDR2 sequences are SGHRS and YFSETQ. Patients of the Seattle cohort, enrolled during active infection, were followed longitudinally. In the original workflow: Amplified reference gene primers provided the basis for estimating nucleated cell counts. Produced via immunoSEQ multiplex PCR; TCRdb's table is partial and in-frame only. V, J and clone size reflect that table, while D and trimming were determined from the DNA. The table shows around 60,000 clones, with 80% occurring only once.

The specimen sequenced was peripheral blood. This TCR was sampled from a man aged 25-45 years with COVID-19, enrolled during active disease. V gene TRBV5-1 combines with J gene TRBJ2-5; 9 bases map to TRBD1. In DNA form, the CDR3 reads TGCGCCAGCAGCTGGTCACAGGGGGCACAAGAGACCCAGTACTTC. It specifies CASSWSQGAQETQYF.